This T cell receptor (beta chain) is from a study of T cell responses to AZD1222 COVID-19 vaccine. Remarks on this clone: Its target is unknown.

Some clones are missing from TCRdb's copy, which holds only in-frame ones; the method was immunoSEQ multiplex PCR. The sample shows 140,000 to 150,000 clones, 92% of them seen only once. Findings and limits, study-wide: Repertoire sampling happened only post peak T cell response.

The length of the CDR3 is 13 residues. V shed 5 bases and J shed 5 bases, with 12 bases lying between them. CDR1 is MNHEY, CDR2 SVGEGT, per germline. The sequence came from an adult in good health. The V gene is TRBV6-2 or TRBV6-3, the J gene TRBJ1-1; D call uncertain. Sequencing used peripheral blood, obtained on day 0 of AZD1222 vaccination. CDR3 DNA: TGTGCCAGCAGTGGTCTGCCCGGGACTGAAGCTTTCTTT. Amino acids: CASSGLPGTEAFF.